The TCR beta chain described here comes from a study of identical twins. The study's findings and limits: The models gave estimates that fell short of the out-of-frame TCR alpha sharing seen in monozygotic twins.

Germline V gene sequence: CDR1 SQVTM, CDR2 ANQGSEA. The ends lost 0 bases at V and 4 bases at J; junction bases unmatched: 10. The CDR3 covers 17 residues. Unique molecular identifiers were present on the cDNA, which also gained a universal primer site by template switching. TCRdb used MiXCR to reprocess the 5' RACE reads, holding one entry per CDR3 protein. The table lists under 350,000 distinct CDR3 sequences, roughly 9.8% of them singletons. Everyone who gave samples was a healthy Caucasian. Concerning this clonotype itself: Antigen: not known.

These data were likewise used in another study, on yellow fever vaccine responses in identical twins.

This receptor was taken from a woman aged 18-30 years in good health. The chain is built from TRBV29-1 and TRBJ2-1; 9 bases are shared with TRBD2. Specimen: CD8+ T cells sorted from blood. The CDR3 spells CSVEDNRGLAGYNEQFF. The CDR3 bases are TGCAGCGTTGAAGATAATCGGGGGCTAGCGGGATACAATGAGCAGTTCTTC.